These 3 T cell receptor beta chains were all obtained from the same sample, sequenced in a study of Tregs in tolerant kidney transplant recipients. These receptors lack a known antigen. Here immunoSEQ multiplex PCR was the method, and the copy in TCRdb shows in-frame clones only, minus some. The table records 8,000 to 9,500 clones, approximately 46% of them present only once. The sample consisted of CD4+ T cells from blood cultured with allogeneic cells. Source of these receptors: a human donor in good health.

This clone showed up just a few times. The rearrangement links TRBV30 to TRBJ1-5; no clear D. The CDR3 consists of 13 residues. Germline lookup yields CDR1 GTSNPN and CDR2 SVGIG (reference sequence). The V and J ends lost 0 bases and 4 bases respectively, with 7 bases between them. CDR3 nucleotide sequence: TGTGCCTGGAGTGTACGGGGAAATCAGCCCCAGCATTTT. Residues: CAWSVRGNQPQHF.

V is TRBV4-3 and J is TRBJ2-5; weak D call: TRBD2 (5 bases). This CDR3 has 14 residues. The germline V gene has CDR1 LGHNA and CDR2 YSLEER. V was cut by 4 bases and J by 13 bases, with 22 bases left in between. DNA for the CDR3: TGCGCCAGCAGCCCACAATCCCCGAGCGGCCCTCGGTACTTC. This gives the protein CASSPQSPSGPRYF.

This clone was recorded a few times. J is TRBJ2-4 and V is TRBV15; 10 nucleotides agree with TRBD1. The trim removed 1 base at V and 0 bases at J, leaving 12 bases unmatched. Germline CDR1 and CDR2: LNHNV and YYDKDF (reference sequence). There are 20 residues in the CDR3. This CDR3 reads CATSRVGTGDRTLAKNIQYF. As DNA, the CDR3 is TGTGCCACCAGCAGAGTAGGGACAGGGGATAGAACTCTAGCCAAAAACATTCAGTACTTC. The full variable domain, rest sourced from reference TRBV15 and TRBJ2-4, is DAMVIQNPRYQVTQFGKPVTLSCSQTLNHNVMYWYQQKSSQAPKLLFHYYDKDFNNEADTPDNFQSRRPNTSFCFLDIRSPGLGDTAMYLCATSRVGTGDRTLAKNIQYFGAGTRLSVL.